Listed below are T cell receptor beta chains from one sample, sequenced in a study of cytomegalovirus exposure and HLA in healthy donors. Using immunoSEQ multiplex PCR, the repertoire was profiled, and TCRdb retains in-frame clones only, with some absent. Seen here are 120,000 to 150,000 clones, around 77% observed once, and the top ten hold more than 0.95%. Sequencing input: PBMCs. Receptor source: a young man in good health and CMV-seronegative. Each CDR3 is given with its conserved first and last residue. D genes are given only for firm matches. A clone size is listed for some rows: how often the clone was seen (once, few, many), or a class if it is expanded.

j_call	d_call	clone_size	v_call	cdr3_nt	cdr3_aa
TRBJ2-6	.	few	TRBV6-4	TGTGCCAGCAGTGACGCGACAGGTGGCTCTGGGGCCAACGTCCTGACTTTC	CASSDATGGSGANVLTF
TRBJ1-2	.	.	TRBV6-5	TGTGCCAGCAGGACAAAACTGGGACTGAGCTATGGCTACACCTTC	CASRTKLGLSYGYTF
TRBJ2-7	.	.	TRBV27	TGTGCCAGCAGTTCTTGGGGGGACTACGAGCAGTACTTC	CASSSWGDYEQYF
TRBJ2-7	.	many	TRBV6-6	TGTGCCACAACTCCAGAGGTTGGATCCTACGAGCAGTACTTC	CATTPEVGSYEQYF
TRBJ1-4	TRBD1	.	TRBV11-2	TGTGCCAGCAGCCGGGACAGGGGGAATGAAAAACTGTTTTTT	CASSRDRGNEKLFF
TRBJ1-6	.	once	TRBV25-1	TGTGCCAGCAGTGAAATTGGGGGGGGTTCACCCCTCCACTTT	CASSEIGGGSPLHF
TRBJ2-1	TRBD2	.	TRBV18	TGTGCCAGCTCACCAAGACTAGCGGGGGACTACAATGAGCAGTTCTTC	CASSPRLAGDYNEQFF
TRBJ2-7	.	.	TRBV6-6	TGTGCCAGCAGTTCCTCCGGGCTCGACTACAACTACGAGCAGTACTTC	CASSSSGLDYNYEQYF
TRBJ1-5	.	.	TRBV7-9	TGTGCCAGCAGCTTTGGCAGGGAGGCAAATCAGCCCCAGCATTTT	CASSFGREANQPQHF
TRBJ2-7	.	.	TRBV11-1	TGTGCCAGCAGCTGGAGCGGGGGACAGGGCTTTTACGAGCAGTACTTC	CASSWSGGQGFYEQYF
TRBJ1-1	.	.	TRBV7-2	TGTGCCAGCATCCTAGGGGTCGGGGGCACTGAAGCTTTCTTT	CASILGVGGTEAFF
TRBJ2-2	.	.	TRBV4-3	TGCGCCAGCAGCCGCGGGACCCTGAACACCGGGGAGCTGTTTTTT	CASSRGTLNTGELFF
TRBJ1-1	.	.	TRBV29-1	TGCAGCGCACATGAAGCTTTCTTT	CSAHEAFF
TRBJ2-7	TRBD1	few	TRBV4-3	TGCGCCAGCAGCGACCGGGACAGGGGAAACGAGCAGTACTTC	CASSDRDRGNEQYF
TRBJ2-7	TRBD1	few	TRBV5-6	TGTGCCAGCAGCGAGACAGGGGTCCCCTACGAGCAGTACTTC	CASSETGVPYEQYF
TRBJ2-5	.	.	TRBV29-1	TGCAGCGTTACAGGGCCATCATCAGAGACCCAGTACTTC	CSVTGPSSETQYF
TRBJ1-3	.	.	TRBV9	TGTGCCAGCAGTTCCGGGATGGGGGCGGGAAACACCATATATTTT	CASSSGMGAGNTIYF
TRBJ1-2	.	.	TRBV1	TGCACCAGCAGCCAAGAGCGGGGAGCCTTTAACTATGGCTACACCTTC	CTSSQERGAFNYGYTF
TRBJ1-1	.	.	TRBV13	TGTGCCAGCAGCTTAGGTATCAGGGGTGAAGCTTTCTTT	CASSLGIRGEAFF
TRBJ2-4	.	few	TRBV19	TGTGCCAGTAGTATCCTTTCCGGAGAAAGCATTCAGTACTTC	CASSILSGESIQYF
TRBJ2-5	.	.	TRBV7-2	TGTGCCAGCAGCTTCCCAGGGTATGAGCAGTACTTC	CASSFPGYEQYF
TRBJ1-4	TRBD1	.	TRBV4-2	TGTGCCAGCAGCCAAGAAGAAGGACAGGGAAGGGAAAAACTGTTTTTT	CASSQEEGQGREKLFF
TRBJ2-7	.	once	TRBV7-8	TGTGCCAGCAGCTTAGGGGCAGGGGCCTACGAGCAGTACTTC	CASSLGAGAYEQYF
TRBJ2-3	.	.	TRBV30	TGTGCCTGGAGTGTACACAGGGGCACAGATACGCAGTATTTT	CAWSVHRGTDTQYF
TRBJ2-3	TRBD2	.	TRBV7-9	TGTTCCAGCAGCTCCAGGACTAGCGGGGGGACAGATACGCAGTATTTT	CSSSSRTSGGTDTQYF
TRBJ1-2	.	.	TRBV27	TGTGCCAGCAGTTTAATCGGAGACCAATACTATGGCTACACCTTC	CASSLIGDQYYGYTF
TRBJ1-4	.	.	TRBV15	TGTGCCACCCGAGAACTGGCAACTAATGAAAAACTGTTTTTT	CATRELATNEKLFF
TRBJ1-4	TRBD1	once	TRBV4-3	TGCGCCAGCAGCCAAGAAAGGGGGCTCGTTGAAAAACTGTTTTTT	CASSQERGLVEKLFF
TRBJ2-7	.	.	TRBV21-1	TGTGCCAATCTCGAGCAGTACTTC	CANLEQYF
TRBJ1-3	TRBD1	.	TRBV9	TGTGCCAGCAGCAGAGGACAGGGTAGCTCTGGAAACACCATATATTTT	CASSRGQGSSGNTIYF
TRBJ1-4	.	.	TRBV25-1	TGTGCCAGCAGTGGACAGGCTCGAAAACTGTTTTTT	CASSGQARKLFF
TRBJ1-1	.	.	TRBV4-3	TGCGCCAGCAGCCAAGCGATTGGGGGGTGGACTGAAGCTTTCTTT	CASSQAIGGWTEAFF
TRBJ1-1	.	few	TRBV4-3	TGCGCCAGCAGCCATGACAGATTGAACACTGAAGCTTTCTTT	CASSHDRLNTEAFF
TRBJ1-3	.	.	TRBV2	TGTGCCAGCAGTGGGGGGGGGACCCCTGGAAACACCATATATTTT	CASSGGGTPGNTIYF
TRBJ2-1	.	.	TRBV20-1	TGCAGTGCTAGAAGGGGGTATGAGCAGTTCTTC	CSARRGYEQFF
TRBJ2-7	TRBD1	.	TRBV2	TGTGCCAGTGGGGACAGGGGCTGGTACGAGCAGTACTTC	CASGDRGWYEQYF
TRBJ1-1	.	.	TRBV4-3	TGCGCCAGCAGCCAAGAAACGGGAATTGGGACTGAAGCTTTCTTT	CASSQETGIGTEAFF
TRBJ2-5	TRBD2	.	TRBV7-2	TGTGCCAGCAGCTTCCGAGGGGGACTAGCCCAAGAGACCCAGTACTTC	CASSFRGGLAQETQYF
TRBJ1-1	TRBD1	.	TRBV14	TGTGCCAGCAGCCTGGAAGGGACAGGGAAGATTGGCACTGAAGCTTTCTTT	CASSLEGTGKIGTEAFF
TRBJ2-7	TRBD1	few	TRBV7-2	TGTGCCAGCAGCACCCGACAGGGGGCGCCCGGGCAGTACTTC	CASSTRQGAPGQYF
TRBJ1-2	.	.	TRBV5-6	TGTGCCAGCAGCTTGATCCAGAGATTTAACTATGGCCACACCTTC	CASSLIQRFNYGHTF
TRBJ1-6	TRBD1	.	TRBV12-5	TGTGCTAGTGGACAAGGGGACAGGGACAATTCACCCCTCCACTTT	CASGQGDRDNSPLHF
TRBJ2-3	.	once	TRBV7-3	TGTGCCAGCAGCTTAGAGGGTGGCACAGATACGCAGTATTTT	CASSLEGGTDTQYF
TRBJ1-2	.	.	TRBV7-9	TGTGCCAGCAGCTTCTCTAACTATGGCTACACCTTC	CASSFSNYGYTF
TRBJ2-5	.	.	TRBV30	TGTGCCTGGAGTATTCAGCAAGAGACCCAGTACTTC	CAWSIQQETQYF